The clone carrying this TCR beta chain was detected a few times. Its specificity is not known. One entry per CDR3 protein results from TCRdb running MiXCR on the 5' RACE reads. The sample includes around 1.7 million distinct CDR3 sequences, less than 40% seen only once; the top ten take about 0.27%. There were only healthy Caucasians among the donors. These data belong to a study of identical twins. Findings and caveats of the study: Within beta out-of-frame sequences, the excess sharing observed between twins was weaker. In cord blood, abundant beta clonotypes had fewer insertions; memory showed no trend. Invariant T cells like MAIT and iNKT could partly confound the zero-insertion analyses.

The receptor was isolated from a newborn girl in good health. The sequenced sample consisted of cord blood.

The CDR3 DNA reads TGCGCCAGCAGCGTTCCAGCCTATGGCTACACCTTC. It encodes CASSVPAYGYTF. The chain recombines TRBV5-1 with TRBJ1-2; D unresolved. This CDR3 contains 12 residues. V lost 4 bases and J lost 4, with 8 bases in between. Germline V gene lookup returns CDR1 SGHRS and CDR2 YFSETQ.